The present TCR beta chain was sequenced within a study of OX40 agonist ivuxolimab in advanced cancers. The V gene's germline CDR1 is SGHAT and CDR2 FQNNGV. This CDR3 spans 13 amino acids. V shed 10 bases and J shed 1 base, with 13 bases lying between them. This table comes from immunoSEQ multiplex PCR, and its TCRdb copy is limited to in-frame clones, with some not included. The sample includes about 79,000 clones, about 85% of them seen just once. General observations from the study: Low normalized T-cell clonal expansion was also seen in some nonresponders.

Drawing of blood for sampling happened at baseline, at cycle 4 day 1, and at cycle 7 day 1. Points on this clone: Its antigen is undetermined.

Sample: CD4+ or CD8+ T cells sorted from blood, taken in a trial of the OX40 agonist ivuxolimab. This chain uses TRBV11-2 with TRBJ2-5; D remains ambiguous. The clonotype was recovered from an adult with an advanced solid tumor such as melanoma, head and neck, liver or kidney cancer. CDR3 nucleotide sequence: TGTGCCACCCTCGGACGCACCCAAGAGACCCAGTACTTC. It yields the protein CATLGRTQETQYF.